This entry lists 20 T cell receptor beta chains sequenced from one sample in a study of shared clonotypes between healthy human individuals. This table comes from immunoSEQ multiplex PCR, and its TCRdb copy is limited to in-frame clones, with some not included. The sample records some 1,600,000 clones, 95% to 99% being singletons. The sequenced material came from naive CD4+ T cells sorted from blood. Indicated subset: CD45RA+ positively selected. These receptor sequences come from a man aged 25-45 years in good health.

The chain is built from TRBV7-7 and TRBJ2-2; D not resolved. V was pared by 2 bases and J by 4 bases, with 5 bases between. CDR3 length equals 13 residues. CDR1 is SSHAT, CDR2 FNYEAQ, per germline (reference sequence). CDR3 protein: CASSLWGTGELFF. CDR3 nucleotides: TGTGCCAGCAGCTTATGGGGCACCGGGGAGCTGTTTTTT.

The chain is built from TRBV7-8 and TRBJ2-3; 7 nucleotides line up with TRBD2. The germline CDR1 and CDR2 sequences are SGHVS and FQNEAQ. CDR3 length: 17 amino acids. With V trimmed by 5 bases and J by 0 bases, 11 bases remained unmatched. The DNA for the CDR3 is TGTGCCAGCAGCCCGTTCCGACTAGCAGCTAGCACAGATACGCAGTATTTT. This gives the protein CASSPFRLAASTDTQYF.

V is TRBV18 and J is TRBJ1-1; tentatively, D is TRBD1 (6 bases). Germline lookup yields CDR1 KGHSH and CDR2 LQKENI. The CDR3 is made up of 16 amino acids. Deletions cut 4 bases from V and 1 base from J, with 16 bases between. CDR3 nucleotide sequence: TGTGCCAGCTCACGTACCGGAGGGACATCGAACACTGAAGCTTTCTTT. It translates to CASSRTGGTSNTEAFF. The whole variable domain, remainder taken from reference TRBV18 and TRBJ1-1, is NAGVMQNPRHLVRRRGQEARLRCSPMKGHSHVYWYRQLPEEGLKFMVYLQKENIIDESGMPKERFSAEFPKEGPSILRIQQVVRGDSAAYFCASSRTGGTSNTEAFFGQGTRLTVV.

This rearrangement joins TRBV5-1 to TRBJ2-2; 11 nucleotides line up with TRBD2. The CDR3 has 16 residues. The J segment lost 5 bases and the V segment lost 5 bases, leaving 8 bases of the junction unmatched. In germline, CDR1 is SGHRS, CDR2 YFSETQ. CDR3 protein: CASRTLAGEGTGELFF. DNA for the CDR3: TGCGCCAGCAGAACACTAGCGGGAGAGGGTACCGGGGAGCTGTTTTTT.

CDR3 DNA sequence: TGTGCCAGCAGTGAACGATCGGGCAGGGCCTACGAGCAGTACTTC. Translation: CASSERSGRAYEQYF. The rearrangement links TRBV2 to TRBJ2-7; possible D gene TRBD1, 5 bases. With 2 bases removed from V and 2 bases from J, the gap between germline ends came to 13 bases. The CDR3 covers 15 residues. Per germline, CDR1 SNHLY and CDR2 FYNNEI. The full variable domain, in which reference TRBV2 and TRBJ2-7 provide the parts outside the CDR3, is EPEVTQTPSHQVTQMGQEVILRCVPISNHLYFYWYRQILGQKVEFLVSFYNNEISEKSEIFDDQFSVERPDGSNFTLKIRSTKLEDSAMYFCASSERSGRAYEQYFGPGTRLTVT.

V gene TRBV25-1 combines with J gene TRBJ2-7, with 7 bases aligning to TRBD2. Germline values: CDR1 MGHDK, CDR2 SYGVNS. The CDR3 loop spans 12 amino acids. Germline trimming cut 4 bases from V and 4 bases from J; bases unmatched to any gene: 1. The chain's CDR3 is CASSGGGYEQYF. The CDR3 coding sequence is TGTGCCAGCAGTGGGGGGGGGTACGAGCAGTACTTC.

The chain couples TRBV5-1 to TRBJ2-2, with TRBD2 identical over 10 bases. The CDR3 spans 18 residues. Germline V lookup: CDR1 SGHRS, CDR2 YFSETQ. After removal of 0 bases from V and 7 bases from J, the junction contained 12 bases not matched to a gene. CDR3 sequence (DNA): TGCGCCAGCAGCTTGGAGGTGCTAGCGGGAGTTCGGGGCGGGGAGCTGTTTTTT. Translation: CASSLEVLAGVRGGELFF. Full variable domain (outside the CDR3, taken from reference TRBV5-1 and TRBJ2-2): KAGVTQTPRYLIKTRGQQVTLSCSPISGHRSVSWYQQTPGQGLQFLFEYFSETQRNKGNFPGRFSGRQFSNSRSEMNVSTLELGDSALYLCASSLEVLAGVRGGELFFGEGSRLTVL.

The rearrangement joins TRBV7-2 to TRBJ2-7; 7 bases fit TRBD2. Trimming took 0 bases from V and 1 from J; bases not matched to a gene: 9. This CDR3 is 17 amino acids long. The germline V gene encodes CDR1 SGHTA and CDR2 FQGNSA. CDR3 residues: CASSLATDISGSYEQYF. CDR3 coding DNA: TGTGCCAGCAGCTTAGCAACGGACATTAGCGGGTCCTACGAGCAGTACTTC.

V usage is TRBV7-9 and J usage is TRBJ2-2; 10 bases are shared with TRBD1. Germline V CDR1 and CDR2: SEHNR, FQNEAQ (reference sequence). J lost 4 bases, V lost 1 base, and 6 bases had no gene match. The CDR3 spans 17 residues. CDR3 amino acids: CASSLVGQGLRTGELFF. CDR3 DNA: TGTGCCAGCAGCTTAGTGGGACAGGGGTTGCGCACCGGGGAGCTGTTTTTT. The variable domain in full, with the rest retrieved from reference TRBV7-9 and TRBJ2-2, is DTGVSQNPRHKITKRGQNVTFRCDPISEHNRLYWYRQTLGQGPEFLTYFQNEAQLEKSRLLSDRFSAERPKGSFSTLEIQRTEQGDSAMYLCASSLVGQGLRTGELFFGEGSRLTVL.

The V call is TRBV27, the J call TRBJ2-1; possible D gene TRBD2, 6 bases. The V and J ends lost 1 base and 4 bases respectively, with 14 bases between them. This CDR3 is 16 amino acids long. The germline V gene encodes CDR1 MNHEY and CDR2 SMNVEV (reference sequence). CDR3 nucleotides: TGTGCCAGCAGTTTATGGCTAGCGCACGGGTACAATGAGCAGTTCTTC. Translation: CASSLWLAHGYNEQFF.

This rearrangement joins TRBV27 to TRBJ2-2, with D possibly being TRBD2 (6 bases). CDR3 length: 16 amino acids. The V gene lost 5 bases and the J gene lost 6 bases, with 19 bases spanning the gap. The germline CDR1 and CDR2 sequences are MNHEY and SMNVEV (reference sequence). For the CDR3, the DNA is TGTGCCAGCAGTATTATTTCGGGGGTGAATTCCGGGGAGCTGTTTTTT. This codes for CASSIISGVNSGELFF.

This clone was counted a few times. This chain uses TRBV18 with TRBJ2-5; the match to TRBD1 covers 7 bases. CDR3 length equals 15 residues. Trimming cost V 1 base and J 5 bases; bases outside gene matches: 7. The germline CDR1 and CDR2 sequences are KGHSH and LQKENI. CDR3 protein: CASSPQPTGLETQYF. The CDR3 DNA sequence: TGTGCCAGCTCACCACAACCGACAGGGCTGGAGACCCAGTACTTC.

The V gene is TRBV7-8, the J gene TRBJ2-1; 9 positions agree with TRBD1. Trimming at V came to 5 bases and at J to 2 bases, leaving 1 base not matched to a gene. Germline V lookup: CDR1 SGHVS, CDR2 FQNEAQ. The CDR3 sequence is 14 residues long. CDR3 protein: CASSTGGAYNEQFF. Written as DNA, the CDR3 is TGTGCCAGCAGCACAGGGGGCGCCTACAATGAGCAGTTCTTC.

This rearrangement joins TRBV18 to TRBJ1-5; TRBD1 agrees at 7 bases. Germline V gives CDR1 KGHSH, CDR2 LQKENI. This CDR3 comprises 14 residues. V shed 4 bases and J 4 bases; nucleotides not matched to a gene: 4. This CDR3 is CASSQGTENQPQHF. The CDR3 DNA is TGTGCCAGCTCACAAGGGACAGAGAATCAGCCCCAGCATTTT.

The chain couples TRBV19 to TRBJ2-7; no clear D. This CDR3 has 13 residues. Trimming stripped 1 base from V and 5 bases from J, with 9 bases between. Germline CDR1 LNHDA, CDR2 SQIVND (reference sequence). CDR3: CASSIGGVDEQYF. The CDR3 region has the DNA TGTGCCAGTAGTATAGGCGGAGTGGACGAGCAGTACTTC.

The genes are TRBV28 and TRBJ1-2; 7 bases are a match to TRBD1. The junction had 12 bases not matched to a gene; V was cut back by 9 bases and J by 2 bases. The CDR3 has 15 amino acids. Germline lookup yields CDR1 MDHEN and CDR2 SYDVKM. The CDR3 DNA follows: TGTGCCAGTGATACTGGGACAGCCTTAAACTATGGCTACACCTTC. This codes for CASDTGTALNYGYTF.

The chain joins TRBV5-1 to TRBJ2-7, with TRBD1 identical over 9 bases. J was trimmed by 6 bases and V by 2 bases; bases with no gene match: 12. This CDR3 contains 16 residues. Germline-derived CDR1 and CDR2 are SGHRS and YFSETQ. The CDR3 DNA sequence: TGCGCCAGCAGCTTCCCTCGACAGGGGGTTTCGATCGAGCAGTACTTC. Translation: CASSFPRQGVSIEQYF.

The chain links TRBV10-1 to TRBJ2-3; D ambiguous. Trimming pared 3 bases from V and 0 bases from J, leaving 13 bases between. There are 16 residues in the CDR3. Looked up from germline, CDR1 is WNHNN and CDR2 is SYGVQD (reference sequence). CDR3 region: CASSERRPSSTDTQYF. CDR3 DNA: TGCGCCAGCAGTGAAAGGAGACCATCCAGCACAGATACGCAGTATTTT.

The V gene is TRBV19, the J gene TRBJ1-1, with TRBD1 identical over 7 bases. Germline V lookup: CDR1 LNHDA, CDR2 SQIVND (reference sequence). The V segment lost 4 bases and the J segment 3 bases; nucleotides outside the gene matches: 8. There are 15 residues in the CDR3. For the CDR3, the DNA is TGTGCCAGTAGTAATTACCGGGACAGTGACACTGAAGCTTTCTTT. Encoded protein: CASSNYRDSDTEAFF. The full variable domain, rest sourced from reference TRBV19 and TRBJ1-1, is DGGITQSPKYLFRKEGQNVTLSCEQNLNHDAMYWYRQDPGQGLRLIYYSQIVNDFQKGDIAEGYSVSREKKESFPLTVTSAQKNPTAFYLCASSNYRDSDTEAFFGQGTRLTVV.

V gene TRBV7-6 combines with J gene TRBJ2-3, with a possible D match to TRBD2 (5 bases). CDR1 is SGHVS, CDR2 FNYEAQ, per germline. This CDR3 contains 12 residues. The CDR3 region has the DNA TGTGCAATACGTGATGAGGGAGATACGCAGTATTTT. This encodes CAIRDEGDTQYF.